Shown below are 2 T cell receptor beta chains from a single sample sequenced in a study of shared clonotypes between healthy human individuals. Measured with immunoSEQ multiplex PCR; TCRdb has only the in-frame clones, and not every one. The sample includes millions of clones, 90% to 95% seen only once; the top ten take under 0.45%. What was sequenced was naive CD4+ T cells from PBMCs. Described subset: CD45RA+ positively selected. These TCRs come from a man between 18 and 35 years old in good health. Some clones in this sample may be carry-over from other donors' samples.

This rearrangement joins TRBV7-3 to TRBJ2-1; unclear D gene. The CDR3 is made up of 14 amino acids. With 1 base removed from V and 4 bases from J, the gap between germline ends came to 8 bases. CDR1 is SGHTA, CDR2 FQGTGA, per germline. The CDR3 DNA sequence: TGTGCCAGCAGCTTAAGTAAGGATTACAATGAGCAGTTCTTC. This translates into CASSLSKDYNEQFF. Full variable domain (rest looked up from reference TRBV7-3 and TRBJ2-1): GAGVSQTPSNKVTEKGKYVELRCDPISGHTALYWYRQSLGQGPEFLIYFQGTGAADDSGLPNDRFFAVRPEGSVSTLKIQRTERGDSAVYLCASSLSKDYNEQFFGPGTRLTVL.

V is TRBV5-1 and J is TRBJ2-7; 7 bases line up with TRBD1. CDR1 is SGHRS and CDR2 is YFSETQ in the germline V gene. The ends lost 2 bases at V and 2 bases at J; junction bases unmatched: 16. The CDR3 extends over 18 amino acids. CDR3 protein: CASSFLYTTGDLTYEQYF. Here the CDR3 DNA reads TGCGCCAGCAGCTTCCTTTATACTACAGGGGATTTAACCTACGAGCAGTACTTC.